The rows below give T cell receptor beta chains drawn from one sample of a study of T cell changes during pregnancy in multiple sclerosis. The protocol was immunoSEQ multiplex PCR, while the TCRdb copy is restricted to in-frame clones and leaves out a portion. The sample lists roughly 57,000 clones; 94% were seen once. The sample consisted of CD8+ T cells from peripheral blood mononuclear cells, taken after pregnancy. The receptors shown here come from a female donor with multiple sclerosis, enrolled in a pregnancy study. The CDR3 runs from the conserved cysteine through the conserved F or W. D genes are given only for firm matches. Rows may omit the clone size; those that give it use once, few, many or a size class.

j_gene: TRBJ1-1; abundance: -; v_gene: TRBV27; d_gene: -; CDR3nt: TGTGCCAGCCGAAGTAGCACTGAAGCTTTCTTT; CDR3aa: CASRSSTEAFF
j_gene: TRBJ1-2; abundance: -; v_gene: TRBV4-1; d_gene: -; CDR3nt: TGCGCCAGCAGCCAGAGCGAGGGGGGGTATGGCTACACCTTC; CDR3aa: CASSQSEGGYGYTF
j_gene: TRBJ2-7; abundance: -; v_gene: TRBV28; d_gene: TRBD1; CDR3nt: TGTGCCAGCAGTTTAGCGGGACAGGGATATAGCTACGAGCAGTACTTC; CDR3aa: CASSLAGQGYSYEQYF
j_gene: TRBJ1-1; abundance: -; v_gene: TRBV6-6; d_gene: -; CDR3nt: TGTGCCAGCAGTTACGGAGGAGAAGCTTTCTTT; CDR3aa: CASSYGGEAFF
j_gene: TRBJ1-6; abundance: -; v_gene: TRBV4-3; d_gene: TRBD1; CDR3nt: TGCGCCAGCAGCTGGGACAGGGAGGGTTCACCCCTCCACTTT; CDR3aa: CASSWDREGSPLHF
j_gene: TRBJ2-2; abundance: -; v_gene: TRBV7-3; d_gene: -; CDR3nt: TGTGCCAGCAGACAGGGAATCACCGGGGAGCTGTTTTTT; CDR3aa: CASRQGITGELFF
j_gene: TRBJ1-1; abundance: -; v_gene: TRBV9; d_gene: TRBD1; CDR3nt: TGTGCCAGCAGCGTAGGTTGGGGACAGGGGACAACTGAAGCTTTCTTT; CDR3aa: CASSVGWGQGTTEAFF
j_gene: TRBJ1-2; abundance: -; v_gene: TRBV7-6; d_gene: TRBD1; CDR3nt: TGTGCCAGCAGCCAAGGACAGGGCTATGGCTACACCTTC; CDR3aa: CASSQGQGYGYTF
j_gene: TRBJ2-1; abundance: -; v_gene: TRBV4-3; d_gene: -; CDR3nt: TGCGCCAGCAGCCAAGAAGACTGGAAGAATGAGCAGTTCTTC; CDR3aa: CASSQEDWKNEQFF
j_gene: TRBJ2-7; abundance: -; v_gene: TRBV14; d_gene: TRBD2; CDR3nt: TGTGCCAGCAGCCAAGAGGTAGTTTTCAGCGGGGTACCCTACGAGCAGTACTTC; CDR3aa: CASSQEVVFSGVPYEQYF
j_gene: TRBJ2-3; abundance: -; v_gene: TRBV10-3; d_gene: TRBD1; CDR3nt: TGTGCCATCAGTGACCCCCCCGACAGGGGAAAAGATACGCAGTATTTT; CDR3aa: CAISDPPDRGKDTQYF
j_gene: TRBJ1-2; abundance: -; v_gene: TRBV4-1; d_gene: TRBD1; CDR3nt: TGCGCCAGCAGCCGCCACAGGGGGGACTATGGCTACACCTTC; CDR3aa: CASSRHRGDYGYTF
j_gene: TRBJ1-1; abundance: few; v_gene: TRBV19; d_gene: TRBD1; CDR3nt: TGTGCCAGTAGTCGACAGGGTTTGAACACTGAAGCTTTCTTT; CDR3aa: CASSRQGLNTEAFF
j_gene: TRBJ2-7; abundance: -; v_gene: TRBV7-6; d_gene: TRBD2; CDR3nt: TGTGCCAGCAGCTTAGCGAGCGGGAGCAACGAGCAGTACTTC; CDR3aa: CASSLASGSNEQYF
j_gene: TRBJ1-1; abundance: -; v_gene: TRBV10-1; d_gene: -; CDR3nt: TGCGCCAGCAGTGAGAACAGGTGGGACACTGAAGCTTTCTTT; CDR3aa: CASSENRWDTEAFF
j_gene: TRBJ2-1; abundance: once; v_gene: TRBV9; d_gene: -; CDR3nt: TGTGCCAGCAGCGACCTTAGCGGTGAGCAGTTCTTC; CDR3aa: CASSDLSGEQFF
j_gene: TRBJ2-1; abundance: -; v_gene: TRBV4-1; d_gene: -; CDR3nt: TGCGCCAGCAGCCAAGCCTTCCAGACATCGTACAATGAGCAGTTCTTC; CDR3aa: CASSQAFQTSYNEQFF
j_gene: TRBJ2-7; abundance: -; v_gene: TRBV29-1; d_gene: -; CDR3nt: TGCAGCGTTGAAGCCGGGGTTGGCGAGCAGTACTTC; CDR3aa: CSVEAGVGEQYF
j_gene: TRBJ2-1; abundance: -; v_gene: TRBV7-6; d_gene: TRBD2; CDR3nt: TGTGCCAGCAGCCCCGAGCCTAGCGGGACCTACAATGAGCAGTTCTTC; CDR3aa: CASSPEPSGTYNEQFF
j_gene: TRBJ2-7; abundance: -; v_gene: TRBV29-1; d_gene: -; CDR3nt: TGCAGCGTTGAATTGACAGGCCAAACCTACGAGCAGTACTTC; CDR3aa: CSVELTGQTYEQYF
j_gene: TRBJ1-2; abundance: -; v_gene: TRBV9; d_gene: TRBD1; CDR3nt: TGTGCCAGTAAAACAGGGGTTTGGGGCTACACCTTC; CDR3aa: CASKTGVWGYTF
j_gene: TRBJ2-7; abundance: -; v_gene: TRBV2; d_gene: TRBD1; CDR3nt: TGTGCCAGCAGTGAAGGCCCGGGACAGAAACCCTACGAGCAGTACTTC; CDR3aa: CASSEGPGQKPYEQYF
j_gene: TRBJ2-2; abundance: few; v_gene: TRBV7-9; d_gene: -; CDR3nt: TGTGCCAGCAGCCCCCCGGGGGAGCTGTTTTTT; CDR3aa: CASSPPGELFF
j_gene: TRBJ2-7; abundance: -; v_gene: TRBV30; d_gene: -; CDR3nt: TGTGCCTGGAGTGTTCCGGGACTTTACTACGAGCAGTACTTC; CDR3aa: CAWSVPGLYYEQYF
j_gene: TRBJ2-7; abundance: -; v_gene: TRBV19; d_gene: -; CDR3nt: TGTGCCAGTAGTCCAGGATTGGGTTACGAGCAGTACTTC; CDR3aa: CASSPGLGYEQYF
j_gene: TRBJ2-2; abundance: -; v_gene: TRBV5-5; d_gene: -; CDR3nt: TGTGCCAGCAGCACCCTCCTAGGAGGGGAGCTGTTTTTT; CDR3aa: CASSTLLGGELFF
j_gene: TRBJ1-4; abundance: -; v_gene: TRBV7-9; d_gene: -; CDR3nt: TGTGCCAGCAGCTTACGGGGTGAGGTTGAAAAACTGTTTTTT; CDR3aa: CASSLRGEVEKLFF
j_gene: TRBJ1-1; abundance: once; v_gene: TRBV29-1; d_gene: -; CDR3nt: TGCAGCGCCAACCAGGGTGGGGCCACTGAAGCTTTCTTT; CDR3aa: CSANQGGATEAFF
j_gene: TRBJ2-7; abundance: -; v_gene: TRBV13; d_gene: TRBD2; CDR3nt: TGTGCCAGCAGCTTAGTGGCTAGCGGGTCCTACGAGCAGTACTTC; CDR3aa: CASSLVASGSYEQYF
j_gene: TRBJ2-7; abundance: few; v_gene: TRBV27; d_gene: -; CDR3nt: TGTGCCAGCAGTTTATCATGGGGAGGATACGAGCAGTACTTC; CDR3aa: CASSLSWGGYEQYF
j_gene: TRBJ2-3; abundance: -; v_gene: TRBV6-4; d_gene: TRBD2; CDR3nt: TGTGCCAGCAGTGAATATAGCGGGAGTACAGATACGCAGTATTTT; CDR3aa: CASSEYSGSTDTQYF
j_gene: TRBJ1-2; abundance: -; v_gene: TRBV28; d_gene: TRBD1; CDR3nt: TGTGCCAGCAGTTCGGTCGGGACAGGTTATGGCTACACCTTC; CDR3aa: CASSSVGTGYGYTF
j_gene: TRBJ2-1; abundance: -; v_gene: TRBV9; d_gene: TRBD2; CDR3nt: TGTGCCAGCAGCGTAGCTCTAGCGGCCTACAATGAGCAGTTCTTC; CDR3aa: CASSVALAAYNEQFF
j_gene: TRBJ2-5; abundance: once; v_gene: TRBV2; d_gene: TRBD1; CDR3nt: TGTGCCAGCAATATAGCAGGGGGCGCGGAGACCCAGTACTTC; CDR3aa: CASNIAGGAETQYF
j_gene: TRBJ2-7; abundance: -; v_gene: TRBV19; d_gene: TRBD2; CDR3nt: TGTGCCAGTAGTATTATTAGCGGGCAATACGAGCAGTACTTC; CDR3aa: CASSIISGQYEQYF
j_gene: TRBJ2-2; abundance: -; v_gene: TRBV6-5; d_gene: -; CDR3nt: TGTGCCAGCAGTTACTCAGGGGCTGGCACCGGGGAGCTGTTTTTT; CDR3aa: CASSYSGAGTGELFF
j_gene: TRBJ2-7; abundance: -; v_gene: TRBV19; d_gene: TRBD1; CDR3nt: TGTGCCAGTAGTATAGGGACAGGGACCTACGAGCAGTACTTC; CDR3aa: CASSIGTGTYEQYF